Listed below are T cell receptor beta chains from one sample, sequenced in a study of post-analysis software for immune sequencing data. From the PCR reads, TCRdb called clonotypes with MiXCR, one entry per CDR3 protein. The repertoire includes approximately 730,000 distinct CDR3 sequences, about 27% of them detected once, and roughly 0.54% sits in the top ten. The sample consisted of blood. These receptors all come from a girl aged 5-17 years with multiple sclerosis. The CDR3 runs from the conserved cysteine through the conserved F or W. The order of the fields is clone size, V gene, D gene, J gene, CDR3 DNA, CDR3 protein. A D gene is named only where the DNA matches it firmly. A clone size is listed for some rows: how often the clone was seen (once, few, many), or a class if it is expanded.

few,TRBV4-3,TRBD2,TRBJ2-3,TGCGCCAGCAGCCAAGATAAGGCTAGCGGGCTTAAGCAGTATTTT,CASSQDKASGLKQYF
.,TRBV29-1,.,TRBJ2-1,TGCAGCGCCCAAGGGGGGGTACCGAAGGGGAATGGGCAGTTCTTC,CSAQGGVPKGNGQFF
.,TRBV14,.,TRBJ1-2,TGTGCCAGCAGCCAAGATGGGGGACCCCAGCGGAGTGGCTACACCTTC,CASSQDGGPQRSGYTF
many,TRBV5-1,.,TRBJ2-3,TGCGCCAGCAGCTTGGTCCCCCCGGGGAGTGGCACAGATACGCAGTATTTT,CASSLVPPGSGTDTQYF
many,TRBV4-3,.,TRBJ2-1,TGCGCCAGCAGCAAAAACCGGGGTAATGAGCAGTTCTTC,CASSKNRGNEQFF
.,TRBV9,.,TRBJ2-3,TGTGCCAGCAGCCCACAGGTGGTAGCAGCAGATACGCAGTATTTT,CASSPQVVAADTQYF
few,TRBV7-2,TRBD1,TRBJ1-4,TGTGCCAGCAGCTCGACAGGGGGCTTTGAAAAACTGTTTTTT,CASSSTGGFEKLFF
few,TRBV5-5,.,TRBJ2-5,TGTGCCAGCAGCAGGGTCGATACAGAGACCCAGTACTTC,CASSRVDTETQYF
.,TRBV6-2/TRBV6-3,.,TRBJ1-1,TGTGCCAGCAGTACCCGGAGGACCGGTGGTTTCACTGAAGCTTTCTTT,CASSTRRTGGFTEAFF
few,TRBV29-1,.,TRBJ1-1,TGCAGCGTTGAAGAGCTGAGCACTGAAGCTTTCTTT,CSVEELSTEAFF
.,TRBV29-1,.,TRBJ2-3,TGCAGCGTTGAATATCGACAGCGCGCAGATACGCAGTATTTT,CSVEYRQRADTQYF
few,TRBV28,.,TRBJ1-6,TGTGCCACCAGTAGCGGGGTTTCACCCCTCCACTTT,CATSSGVSPLHF
.,TRBV20-1,.,TRBJ2-1,TGCAGCCCGCAGTGGAGAGGGCTGGGGGATGAGCAGTTCTTC,CSPQWRGLGDEQFF
many,TRBV7-9,.,TRBJ2-1,TGTGCCAGCAGCCCCCGAGACTCGAGCTCCTACAATGAGCAGTTCTTC,CASSPRDSSSYNEQFF
few,TRBV5-6,.,TRBJ1-2,TGTGCCAGCAGCCCGATATCTTTCTATGGCTACACCTTC,CASSPISFYGYTF
.,TRBV10-2,TRBD1,TRBJ2-1,TGCGCCAGCAGTCCCCGACAGGGGATAACTGAGCAGTTCTTC,CASSPRQGITEQFF
.,TRBV10-3,.,TRBJ2-1,TGTGCCACAAACCCGGGCCCTTGGTACAGTGAGCAGTTCTTC,CATNPGPWYSEQFF
.,TRBV20-1,.,TRBJ2-1,TGCAGTGCTAGGGGGATTAGCTCCTACAATGAGCAGTTCTTC,CSARGISSYNEQFF
.,TRBV20-1,.,TRBJ1-5,TGCAGTGCTAGAGATGGGGGAAAGGGCAATCAGCCCCAGCATTTT,CSARDGGKGNQPQHF
.,TRBV7-2,.,TRBJ1-2,TGTGCCAGCAGCTTACGTCCTCCAGGACCTACAGGGACCTACTATGGCTACACCTTC,CASSLRPPGPTGTYYGYTF
.,TRBV11-2,.,TRBJ2-5,TGTGCCAGCAGCTTAGATTATGCGGACGGAGAGACCCAGTACTTC,CASSLDYADGETQYF
.,TRBV4-1,TRBD1,TRBJ1-2,TGCGCCAGCAGACCTTGGACAGGCGATAGCTATGGCTACACCTTC,CASRPWTGDSYGYTF
many,TRBV7-2,TRBD2,TRBJ2-7,TGTGCCAGCAGCTTAGGTACGACTAGCCGGGAAGGGCAGTACTTC,CASSLGTTSREGQYF
.,TRBV27,TRBD2,TRBJ2-5,TGTGCCAGCAAAACGGAGGCGGGAGATTCGACCCAGTACTTC,CASKTEAGDSTQYF
.,TRBV12-3/TRBV12-4,TRBD2,TRBJ2-7,TGTGCCAGCAGTTATCGGACTAGCGAAATCTACGAGCAGTACTTC,CASSYRTSEIYEQYF
few,TRBV3-1,.,TRBJ1-1,TGTGCCAGCAGCCAGGCCGGGAGGAACACTGAAGCTTTCTTT,CASSQAGRNTEAFF
.,TRBV27,.,TRBJ1-2,TGTGCCAGCAGGGACACGATCGATGGCTACACCTTC,CASRDTIDGYTF
few,TRBV7-9,TRBD1,TRBJ2-7,TGTGCCAGCAGCCCGGGACAGACCTACGAGCGGTACTTC,CASSPGQTYERYF
few,TRBV2,.,TRBJ1-2,TGTGCCAGCAAACCTCAGGGTCATAACTATGGCTACACCTTC,CASKPQGHNYGYTF